This TCR beta chain was sequenced during a study of cytomegalovirus exposure and HLA in healthy donors. Trimming took off 8 bases at V and 10 bases at J, with 10 bases between the two ends. CDR3 length equals 10 residues. The germline gives CDR1 SGHAT, CDR2 FQNNGV. In regard to this clone: Its matching antigen is unknown.

The study ran its PCR with 60 Vbeta and 13 Jbeta primers. Clones were read by immunoSEQ multiplex PCR, and TCRdb kept only the in-frame ones, dropping some. The repertoire has 120,000 or so clones, roughly 69% of them found once; the top ten carry just under 8.5%. General study points: Analyses of presence and absence presupposed an approximately uniform sequencing depth across donors.

The V call is TRBV11-2, the J call TRBJ2-3; D not resolved. The receptor's source is a middle-aged woman in good health and CMV-seropositive. Material: PBMCs. CDR3 DNA: TGTGCCAGCGGGCGTGCTTCGCAGTATTTT. This sequence encodes CASGRASQYF.